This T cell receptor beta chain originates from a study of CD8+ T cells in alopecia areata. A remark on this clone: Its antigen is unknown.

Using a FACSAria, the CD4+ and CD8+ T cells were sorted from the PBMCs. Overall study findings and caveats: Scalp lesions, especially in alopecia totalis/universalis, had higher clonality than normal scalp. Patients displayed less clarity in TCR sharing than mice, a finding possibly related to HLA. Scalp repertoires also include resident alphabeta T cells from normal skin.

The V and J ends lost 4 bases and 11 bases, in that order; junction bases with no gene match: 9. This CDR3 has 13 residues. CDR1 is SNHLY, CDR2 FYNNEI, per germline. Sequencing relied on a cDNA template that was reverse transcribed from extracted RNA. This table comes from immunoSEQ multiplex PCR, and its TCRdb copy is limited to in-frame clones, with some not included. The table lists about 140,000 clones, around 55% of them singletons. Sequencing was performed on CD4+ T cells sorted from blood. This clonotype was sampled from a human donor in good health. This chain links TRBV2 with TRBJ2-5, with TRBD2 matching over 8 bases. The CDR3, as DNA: TGTGCCAGCAGTGGGACTAGCCTGCTAGGGCAGTACTTC. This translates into CASSGTSLLGQYF.